A selection of T cell receptor beta chains follows, all from one sample in a study of blood T cell repertoires in COVID-19. Profiling relied on immunoSEQ multiplex PCR, and the TCRdb table lists in-frame clones only, not all of them. The data show 250,000 to 300,000 clones, nearly 90% seen once. The sample comprised peripheral blood. These TCRs come from a woman in her twenties or thirties with COVID-19, enrolled during active disease. Both conserved end residues are part of each CDR3. The D gene is left open where the match is weak. Rows may omit the clone size; those that give it use once, few, many or a size class.

D gene,V gene,J gene,CDR3 length,clone size,CDR3 DNA,CDR3 protein
NA,TRBV12-3/TRBV12-4,TRBJ1-2,12,NA,TGTGCCAGCAGTAAGATACAGGGAAAAAACACCTTC,CASSKIQGKNTF
NA,TRBV6-2/TRBV6-3,TRBJ2-7,12,NA,TGTGCCAGCAGCACTACAGGGTACGAGCAGTACTTC,CASSTTGYEQYF
TRBD2,TRBV19,TRBJ2-3,14,NA,TGTGCCAGTAGTATCACTAGCGGACCCAATACGCAGTATTTT,CASSITSGPNTQYF
NA,TRBV27,TRBJ1-4,16,once,TGTGCCAGCAGTTCCTCCAGGGTCTCCGTGGACGAAAAACTGTTTTTT,CASSSSRVSVDEKLFF
TRBD1,TRBV24-1,TRBJ2-7,15,NA,TGTGCCACCAGTGAGACCGGGACAGGGGCCTACGAGCAGTACTTC,CATSETGTGAYEQYF
NA,TRBV12-3/TRBV12-4,TRBJ2-7,12,NA,TGTGCCAGCAGGACAGCCTTTGGGGAGCAGTACTTC,CASRTAFGEQYF
TRBD2,TRBV4-1,TRBJ2-7,15,NA,TGCGCCAGCAGCCACCTTAGCGGGGGGGTCTACGAGCAGTACTTC,CASSHLSGGVYEQYF
TRBD2,TRBV6-1,TRBJ2-3,18,NA,TGTGCCAGCAGTGAAGGCGGGGGGGTCTCTGCGGGCACAGATACGCAGTATTTT,CASSEGGGVSAGTDTQYF
NA,TRBV27,TRBJ2-1,16,NA,TGTGCCAGCAGTTTATCGGGGGGAAGCTCCTACAATGAGCAGTTCTTC,CASSLSGGSSYNEQFF
NA,TRBV5-1,TRBJ1-6,16,NA,TGCGCCAGCAGCTTGGATTACAGGGCAGAATATTCACCCCTCCACTTT,CASSLDYRAEYSPLHF
NA,TRBV5-4,TRBJ1-2,13,NA,TGTGCCAGCAGCGAACGGGGGTGGGATGGCTACACCTTC,CASSERGWDGYTF
NA,TRBV5-1,TRBJ2-2,17,once,TGCGCCAGCAGCTTGGCCGCCTCTCGACAAGCCACCGGGGAGCTGTTTTTT,CASSLAASRQATGELFF
NA,TRBV7-9,TRBJ2-1,12,NA,TGTGCCAGCAGCTGGGGCGGTTCCGAGCAGTTCTTC,CASSWGGSEQFF
NA,TRBV28,TRBJ1-6,16,NA,TGTGCCAGCAGATTCCAGGCGAGCTCCTATAATTCACCCCTCCACTTT,CASRFQASSYNSPLHF
NA,TRBV5-1,TRBJ2-2,14,few,TGCGCCAGCTGCCGCCAGGGATACACCGGGGAGCTGTTTTTT,CASCRQGYTGELFF